A single TCR beta chain is shown here with its context. Its antigen is currently unknown. In TCRdb, the 5' RACE reads were re-called with MiXCR into one record per CDR3 protein. The data show 350,000 to 400,000 distinct CDR3 sequences, with about 28% seen just once and 5.5% to 6.5% held by the top ten. This entry belongs to a study of identical twins' blood T cells. General study results and limits: Twin repertoire similarity may partly reflect shared environment. V gene usage reportedly matched far better within twin pairs than unrelated donors.

The CDR3 has 13 residues. The V gene lost 4 bases and the J gene lost 5 bases, with 9 bases spanning the gap. Germline assignment: CDR1 SGHRS and CDR2 YFSETQ. The sequence was obtained from a woman aged 18 to 50 in good health. This chain connects TRBV5-1 to TRBJ2-2; D unresolved. The source material was PBMCs. The chain's CDR3 is CASSRLETGELFF. The CDR3, as DNA: TGCGCCAGCAGCCGCCTAGAGACCGGGGAGCTGTTTTTT.